These 24 T cell receptor beta chains originate from one sample sequenced in a study of cytomegalovirus exposure and HLA in healthy donors. Vbeta (60) and Jbeta (13) primers were used in the PCR. The protocol was immunoSEQ multiplex PCR, while the TCRdb copy is restricted to in-frame clones and leaves out a portion. The data contain around 120,000 clones, roughly 78% of them seen just once; the ten biggest clones take up 6% to 8%. The sample was PBMCs. The receptor source for this set is a woman between 35 and 50 years old in good health and CMV-seronegative.

CDR3 in amino acids: CASSLERGPYTF. CDR3 sequence (DNA): TGTGCCAGCAGTTTAGAAAGGGGGCCCTACACCTTC. The chain uses TRBV28 and TRBJ1-2, with 7 bases matching TRBD1. After removal of 2 bases from V and 10 bases from J, the junction contained 4 bases not matched to a gene. This CDR3 spans 12 amino acids. The V gene's germline CDR1 is MDHEN and CDR2 SYDVKM.

This clone appeared a single time. J is TRBJ1-1 and V is TRBV5-1; weak D call: TRBD1 (5 bases). Germline loops: CDR1 SGHRS, CDR2 YFSETQ. The CDR3 consists of 14 residues. V was pared by 2 bases and J by 2 bases, with 10 bases between. CDR3 protein: CASSLLQVNTEAFF. Here the CDR3 DNA reads TGCGCCAGCAGCTTATTACAGGTTAACACTGAAGCTTTCTTT.

This chain joins TRBV7-9 and TRBJ2-1; 9 nucleotides agree with TRBD2. The CDR3 totals 18 residues. CDR1 is SEHNR, CDR2 FQNEAQ, per germline (reference sequence). Losses at the gene ends were 7 bases for V and 2 bases for J; bases not matched to a gene: 15. The CDR3 sequence: CASTPLVGLAGTYNEQFF. The CDR3, as DNA: TGTGCCAGCACCCCCTTGGTGGGGCTAGCGGGAACCTACAATGAGCAGTTCTTC.

The chain links TRBV5-4 to TRBJ2-2, with D perhaps TRBD1 (6 bases). Germline CDR1 and CDR2: SGHNT and YYREEE (reference sequence). The CDR3 loop spans 15 amino acids. Trimming cost V 4 bases and J 1 base, with 11 bases left between them. CDR3 DNA: TGTGCCAGCAGCCAGGAGACAGGGAACACCGGGGAGCTGTTTTTT. Translation: CASSQETGNTGELFF.

This rearrangement joins TRBV15 to TRBJ2-1; D gene uncertain. Germline CDR1 and CDR2: LNHNV and YYDKDF (reference sequence). This CDR3 is built from 15 residues. Trimming pared 2 bases from V and 0 bases from J, leaving 8 bases between. CDR3 nucleotide sequence: TGTGCCACCAGCAGATCGAGAATCTCCTACAATGAGCAGTTCTTC. Translation: CATSRSRISYNEQFF.

This clone was recorded a few times. The chain has TRBV7-8 and TRBJ1-1, with D possibly being TRBD1 (5 bases). The CDR3 length is 17 residues. Per germline, CDR1 SGHVS and CDR2 FQNEAQ. Trimming cost V 4 bases and J 5 bases, with 23 bases left between them. The CDR3 DNA sequence: TGTGCCAGCAGCTCCTCGAGCTCGTCCGGGGGGTTAACTGAAGCTTTCTTT. It encodes CASSSSSSSGGLTEAFF.

The J gene is TRBJ1-1, the V gene TRBV15, with 8 bases aligning to TRBD1. The CDR3 loop spans 15 amino acids. The trim removed 3 bases at V and 3 bases at J, leaving 6 bases unmatched. Germline V CDR1 and CDR2: LNHNV, YYDKDF (reference sequence). The CDR3 region is CATSRQDRVHTEAFF. DNA of the CDR3: TGTGCCACCAGCAGGCAGGACAGGGTTCACACTGAAGCTTTCTTT.

This chain connects TRBV19 to TRBJ1-2; 7 bases align to TRBD1. V trimming: 6 bases; J trimming: 4 bases; junction bases outside the gene matches: 5. Per germline, CDR1 LNHDA and CDR2 SQIVND (reference sequence). CDR3 length equals 13 residues. Written as DNA, the CDR3 is TGTGCCAGTAGGATGACAGGGATCTATGGCTACACCTTC. As protein: CASRMTGIYGYTF.

The chain uses TRBV10-1 and TRBJ2-3; 9 bases are shared with TRBD1. Trimming removed 4 bases from V and 6 bases from J; junction bases left unmatched: 2. CDR1 is WNHNN, CDR2 SYGVQD, per germline (reference sequence). There are 13 residues in the CDR3. The CDR3 reads CASSGDRVDTQYF. The DNA for the CDR3 is TGCGCCAGCAGTGGGGACAGGGTGGATACGCAGTATTTT.

The chain employs TRBV5-6 and TRBJ1-1; the match to TRBD1 covers 8 bases. The CDR3 totals 15 residues. V dropped 1 base and J dropped 3; count of bases not matched to a gene: 5. The germline V gene encodes CDR1 SGHDT and CDR2 YYEEEE. This CDR3 reads CASSLLDREDTEAFF. CDR3 in DNA: TGTGCCAGCAGCTTGCTGGACAGGGAGGACACTGAAGCTTTCTTT. The full variable domain, with the rest looked up from reference TRBV5-6 and TRBJ1-1, is DAGVTQSPTHLIKTRGQQVTLRCSPKSGHDTVSWYQQALGQGPQFIFQYYEEEERQRGNFPDRFSGHQFPNYSSELNVNALLLGDSALYLCASSLLDREDTEAFFGQGTRLTVV.

V gene TRBV28 combines with J gene TRBJ1-2; unclear D gene. The V end lost 8 bases, the J end lost 0 bases, and 13 bases lay between the germline ends. This CDR3 comprises 14 residues. CDR1 is MDHEN and CDR2 is SYDVKM in the germline V gene. The DNA for the CDR3 is TGTGCCAGCCTATCAGCGGGCCCTAACTATGGCTACACCTTC. Residues: CASLSAGPNYGYTF.

The chain recombines TRBV19 with TRBJ1-1; D unresolved. CDR1 is LNHDA, CDR2 SQIVND, per germline (reference sequence). CDR3 length: 12 amino acids. The V end lost 3 bases, the J end lost 5 bases, and 7 bases lay between the germline ends. The CDR3 loop reads CASSMAFTEAFF. CDR3 nucleotide sequence: TGTGCCAGTAGTATGGCCTTTACTGAAGCTTTCTTT. The full variable domain, its missing parts supplied by reference TRBV19 and TRBJ1-1, is DGGITQSPKYLFRKEGQNVTLSCEQNLNHDAMYWYRQDPGQGLRLIYYSQIVNDFQKGDIAEGYSVSREKKESFPLTVTSAQKNPTAFYLCASSMAFTEAFFGQGTRLTVV.

The rearrangement uses TRBV7-9 and TRBJ2-5; no clear D. Trimming shortened V by 6 bases and J by 7 bases, and 9 bases separated the two germline ends. Germline CDR1 reads SEHNR; CDR2 reads FQNEAQ (reference sequence). CDR3 size: 11 residues. CDR3: CASRAGGTQYF. The DNA of the CDR3 is TGTGCCAGCAGGGCAGGTGGGACCCAGTACTTC.

The chain uses TRBV5-6 and TRBJ2-1; no firm D call. V was pared by 2 bases and J by 10 bases, with 7 bases between. The CDR3 totals 11 residues. CDR1 is SGHDT and CDR2 is YYEEEE in the germline V gene. As DNA, the CDR3 is TGTGCCAGCAGCTTTCTCCTAGAGCAGTTCTTC. This translates into CASSFLLEQFF.

The rearrangement links TRBV6-1 to TRBJ2-1; D is perhaps TRBD1 (5 bases). Germline-derived CDR1 and CDR2 are MNHNS and SASEGT. The CDR3 is made up of 13 amino acids. Between the trimmed V and J ends, which lost 7 bases and 3 bases, there was a span of 10 bases. CDR3 DNA sequence: TGTGCCAGCACCCCCAGGGACTACAATGAGCAGTTCTTC. Its protein product is CASTPRDYNEQFF.

V usage is TRBV27 and J usage is TRBJ2-7; D is ambiguous. Trimming shortened V by 3 bases and J by 4 bases, and 13 bases separated the two germline ends. CDR3 length: 14 amino acids. From germline, CDR1 is MNHEY and CDR2 SMNVEV (reference sequence). The CDR3 nucleotides are TGTGCCAGCAGTTTTTTAGCACTCGGGTACGAGCAGTACTTC. This encodes CASSFLALGYEQYF.

The genes are TRBV19 and TRBJ1-5; D perhaps matches TRBD1 (6 bases). V dropped 7 bases and J dropped 4 bases, with 20 bases sitting between them. Germline CDR1 and CDR2: LNHDA and SQIVND (reference sequence). The CDR3 runs to 16 residues. This CDR3 reads CASKQTPGTGNQPQHF. Written as DNA, the CDR3 is TGTGCCAGTAAACAGACTCCGGGAACAGGGAATCAGCCCCAGCATTTT.

The J gene is TRBJ2-1, the V gene TRBV27; a possible D gene is TRBD2 (5 bases). The CDR3 totals 14 residues. Looked up from germline, CDR1 is MNHEY and CDR2 is SMNVEV (reference sequence). The V end lost 2 bases, the J end lost 10 bases, and 15 bases lay between the germline ends. The CDR3 sequence: CASSLNRPPGEQFF. As DNA, the CDR3 is TGTGCCAGCAGTTTAAACCGGCCTCCGGGGGAGCAGTTCTTC.

This chain links TRBV7-2 with TRBJ2-2; no definite D call. V was cut by 7 bases and J by 9 bases, with 15 bases left in between. CDR1 and CDR2 from the germline V gene are SGHTA and FQGNSA. The CDR3 extends over 13 amino acids. CDR3 sequence: CASTQRSRRELFF. The CDR3 region has the DNA TGTGCCAGCACCCAGAGGTCGAGGCGGGAGCTGTTTTTT.

The chain employs TRBV5-1 and TRBJ2-2, with D tentatively TRBD2 (5 bases). This CDR3 contains 17 residues. The germline V gene has CDR1 SGHRS and CDR2 YFSETQ. Trimming shortened V by 3 bases and J by 5 bases, and 20 bases separated the two germline ends. The CDR3, as DNA: TGCGCCAGCAGCTCCGGATTTAAGGGCCGGGGTACCGGGGAGCTGTTTTTT. This encodes CASSSGFKGRGTGELFF.

This clone was detected only a few times. The V call is TRBV6-1, the J call TRBJ1-3; TRBD1 matches at 9 bases. This CDR3 region has 14 residues. CDR1 MNHNS and CDR2 SASEGT come from the germline V gene. The ends lost 6 bases at V and 6 bases at J; junction bases unmatched: 6. CDR3 DNA sequence: TGTGCCAGCAGAGAACAGGGGGCCCCAAACACCATATATTTT. Translation: CASREQGAPNTIYF.

V usage is TRBV28 and J usage is TRBJ2-4; 8 positions match TRBD2. CDR1 is MDHEN, CDR2 SYDVKM, per germline. This CDR3 spans 17 amino acids. V shed 4 bases, J shed 2 bases, and the junction held 10 bases outside the gene matches. Written as DNA, the CDR3 is TGTGCCAGCAGTTCCTTCGGGGGGGCATCGACCAAAAACATTCAGTACTTC. Protein: CASSSFGGASTKNIQYF.

J is TRBJ1-3 and V is TRBV7-6; 10 bases agree with TRBD1. Germline CDR1 SGHVS, CDR2 FNYEAQ. The ends lost 5 bases at V and 0 bases at J; junction bases unmatched: 13. The CDR3 is 19 residues long. The CDR3: CASSPYIQTGGSSGNTIYF. DNA of the CDR3: TGTGCCAGCAGCCCTTATATACAGACAGGGGGCAGCTCTGGAAACACCATATATTTT. Together with reference TRBV7-6 and TRBJ1-3, the CDR3 gives the full variable domain: GAGVSQSPRYKVTKRGQDVALRCDPISGHVSLYWYRQALGQGPEFLTYFNYEAQQDKSGLPNDRFSAERPEGSISTLTIQRTEQRDSAMYRCASSPYIQTGGSSGNTIYFGEGSWLTVV.

This clone appeared a few times. The chain couples TRBV29-1 to TRBJ2-1; 11 nucleotides line up with TRBD1. Looked up from germline, CDR1 is SQVTM and CDR2 is ANQGSEA. The CDR3 is 13 amino acids. V dropped 6 bases and J dropped 4; count of bases not matched to a gene: 2. CDR3 coding DNA: TGCAGCGTAGGGACAGGGGGGTACAATGAGCAGTTCTTC. Encoded protein: CSVGTGGYNEQFF.